This T cell receptor (beta chain) was recorded in a study of blood T cell repertoires in COVID-19. In the study overall: Samples came from the United States, Italy and Spain, spanning acute and convalescent COVID-19. The cDNA or gDNA used as material had been derived from T cells, B-cell-depleted T cells, or PBMCs.

Original data processing: Quantification of nucleated cells was approximated via reference gene primer amplification. Profiling relied on immunoSEQ multiplex PCR, and the TCRdb table lists in-frame clones only, not all of them. D and trimming were read from the DNA, whereas the V and J calls and clone size are those reported in that table. This table has approximately 170,000 clones, around nine tenths appearing once. Germline CDR1 MDHEN, CDR2 SYDVKM. This CDR3 comprises 14 residues. J gave up 1 base and V 7 bases, and 6 bases lay outside the gene matches. This clonotype was sampled from a man aged 70-80 years with acute or convalescent COVID-19. Specimen: peripheral blood. This chain uses TRBV28 with TRBJ1-2; 7 nucleotides align to TRBD1. The CDR3 region has the DNA TGTGCCAGCATTGAGGGGGCGCTTAACTATGGCTACACCTTC. It encodes CASIEGALNYGYTF.